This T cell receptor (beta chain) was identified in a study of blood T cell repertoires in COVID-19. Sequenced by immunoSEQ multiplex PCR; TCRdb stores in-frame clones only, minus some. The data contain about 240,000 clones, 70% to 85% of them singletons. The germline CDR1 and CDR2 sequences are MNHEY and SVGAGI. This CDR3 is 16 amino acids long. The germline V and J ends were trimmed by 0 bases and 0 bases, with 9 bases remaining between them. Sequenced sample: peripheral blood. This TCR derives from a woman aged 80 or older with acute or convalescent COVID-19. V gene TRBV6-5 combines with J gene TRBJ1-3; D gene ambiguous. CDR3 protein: CASSYSYPDSGNTIYF. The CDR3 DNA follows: TGTGCCAGCAGTTACTCGTATCCAGACTCTGGAAACACCATATATTTT.